This T cell receptor beta chain was captured by sequencing in a study of tumor and adjacent non-tumor tissue in lung cancer. Across the study: Patients were aged about 30 to 80, roughly 9 men and about 5 women, stage I to III. Samples averaged approximately 4.2 million productive TCRbeta reads each.

This CDR3 is 14 amino acids long. From germline, CDR1 is SGHRS and CDR2 YFSETQ. Study-wide findings and caveats: Tumor tissue had significantly higher TCR diversity than normal lung.

On this clonotype itself: Its antigen is not known. The junction does not match germline at one end; this may be a read error.

TCRbeta libraries were built with three rounds of nested PCR, modified from ARM-PCR. TCRdb called the multiplex PCR reads again in MiXCR, with one record for every CDR3 protein. This table holds roughly 220,000 distinct CDR3 sequences, 60% to 85% found once. This sample's RNA came from whole unsorted tissue. This receptor was taken from a man between 60 and 70 years old with non-small cell lung cancer. Sequencing input: lung tumor tissue. The rearrangement uses TRBV5-1 and TRBJ2-3; possibly TRBD1 for D (6 bases). Written as DNA, the CDR3 is TGTGCCAGCCGCAGGGGTGCTAGCACAGATATGCAGTATTTT. It yields the protein CASRRGASTDMQYF.